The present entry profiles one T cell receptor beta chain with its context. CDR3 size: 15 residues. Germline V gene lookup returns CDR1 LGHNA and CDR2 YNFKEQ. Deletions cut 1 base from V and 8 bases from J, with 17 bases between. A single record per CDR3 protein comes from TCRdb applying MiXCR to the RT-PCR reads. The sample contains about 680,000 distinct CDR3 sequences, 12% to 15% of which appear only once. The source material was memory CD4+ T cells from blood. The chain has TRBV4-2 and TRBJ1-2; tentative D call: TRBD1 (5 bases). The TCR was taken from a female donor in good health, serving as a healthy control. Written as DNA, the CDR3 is TGTGCCAGCAGCCAAGCGGGGACCGCCGAGGGAGGCTACACCTTC. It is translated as CASSQAGTAEGGYTF.